The 26 T cell receptor beta chains presented below share a single source sample, sequenced in a study of blood T cell repertoires in COVID-19. TCRdb's table, derived via immunoSEQ multiplex PCR, lists solely in-frame clones and lacks some. The repertoire holds approximately 360,000 clones, with 89% as singletons. Specimen: peripheral blood. The receptors come from a man in his forties with acute or convalescent COVID-19.

The V call is TRBV9, the J call TRBJ1-1, with TRBD1 matching over 9 bases. The CDR3 has 16 amino acids. V was pared by 3 bases and J by 4 bases, with 10 bases of the junction left unmatched. Germline CDR1 and CDR2: SGDLS and YYNGEE. The CDR3 DNA follows: TGTGCCAGCAGCGAGAGGGGGACAGGGCGAATCACTGAAGCTTTCTTT. It is translated as CASSERGTGRITEAFF.

The V gene is TRBV7-2, the J gene TRBJ2-7; TRBD1 agrees at 7 bases. V lost 4 bases and J lost 2; bases outside the gene matches: 8. The CDR3 has 15 residues. Germline V lookup: CDR1 SGHTA, CDR2 FQGNSA. The DNA for the CDR3 is TGTGCCAGCAGCTCCACAGGGGTTGGCCCCTACGAGCAGTACTTC. Residues: CASSSTGVGPYEQYF.

The gene calls are TRBV19 and TRBJ1-4; D is undetermined. The CDR3 extends over 13 amino acids. The V and J ends lost 10 bases and 6 bases respectively, with 15 bases between them. CDR1 and CDR2 from the germline V gene are LNHDA and SQIVND (reference sequence). CDR3 sequence (DNA): TGTGCCACGAGAGTGAGCGGCTATGAAAAACTGTTTTTT. Translation: CATRVSGYEKLFF.

The chain employs TRBV7-9 and TRBJ1-1, with D maybe TRBD1 (5 bases). Germline CDR1 and CDR2: SEHNR and FQNEAQ (reference sequence). The CDR3 has 12 amino acids. V was pared by 1 base and J by 7 bases, with 7 bases between. Here the CDR3 DNA reads TGTGCCAGCAGCTTAGGGGGGGATGAAGCTTTCTTT. It codes for CASSLGGDEAFF.

The chain has TRBV30 and TRBJ1-2; 9 bases line up with TRBD1. V shed 7 bases and J 7 bases; nucleotides not matched to a gene: 4. In germline, CDR1 is GTSNPN, CDR2 SVGIG (reference sequence). This CDR3 region has 11 residues. DNA of the CDR3: TGTGCCTTGGAGGACAGGGGTGGCTACACCTTC. Its protein is CALEDRGGYTF.

This clone has a handful of counts. The chain joins TRBV27 to TRBJ2-7, with 7 bases identical to TRBD2. Germline V gives CDR1 MNHEY, CDR2 SMNVEV (reference sequence). V trimming: 2 bases; J trimming: 4 bases; junction bases outside the gene matches: 8. CDR3 length equals 15 residues. CDR3 coding DNA: TGTGCCAGCAGTTTAAAAGCGGGAAGAATTTACGAGCAGTACTTC. This translates into CASSLKAGRIYEQYF.

The CDR3 DNA follows: TGCGCCAGCAGCTCGACGGTGGGCAGAAGTACCTACAATGAGCAGTTCTTC. Encoded protein: CASSSTVGRSTYNEQFF. V usage is TRBV5-1 and J usage is TRBJ2-1; D unresolved. This CDR3 region has 17 residues. Trimming took 3 bases from V and 2 from J, leaving 18 bases between them. The germline V gene encodes CDR1 SGHRS and CDR2 YFSETQ.

CDR3 loop: CASSLSIGLAGGGTQYF. The CDR3 DNA reads TGTGCCAGCAGTTTATCGATAGGGCTAGCGGGAGGGGGTACGCAGTATTTT. The chain carries TRBV27 and TRBJ2-3; 12 positions agree with TRBD2. Germline V gives CDR1 MNHEY, CDR2 SMNVEV (reference sequence). V lost 0 bases and J lost 8; bases outside the gene matches: 9. The CDR3 runs to 17 residues.

The chain couples TRBV7-2 to TRBJ2-7, with TRBD1 matching 9 bases. The ends lost 8 bases at V and 3 bases at J; junction bases unmatched: 5. The germline V gene encodes CDR1 SGHTA and CDR2 FQGNSA. CDR3 length: 13 amino acids. CDR3 sequence: CASAGQGRYEQYF. The DNA of the CDR3 is TGTGCCAGCGCGGGACAGGGTCGCTACGAGCAGTACTTC.

The CDR3 loop is CATSRDWVGGTTEAFF. For the CDR3, the DNA is TGTGCCACCAGCAGAGATTGGGTGGGAGGTACGACTGAAGCTTTCTTT. The chain employs TRBV15 and TRBJ1-1; D gene ambiguous. This CDR3 region has 16 residues. Trimming left V 0 bases short and J 5 bases short, with 16 bases between. Looked up from germline, CDR1 is LNHNV and CDR2 is YYDKDF (reference sequence).

This chain links TRBV9 with TRBJ2-5; 10 bases are shared with TRBD2. The CDR3 spans 16 residues. Trimming cost V 3 bases and J 0 bases; bases outside gene matches: 5. The germline gives CDR1 SGDLS, CDR2 YYNGEE. CDR3 protein: CASSGRLAGNQETQYF. The CDR3 coding sequence is TGTGCCAGCAGCGGCCGACTAGCGGGTAACCAAGAGACCCAGTACTTC.

This clone was detected once. The V call is TRBV2, the J call TRBJ2-2; TRBD1 matches at 8 bases. The germline CDR1 and CDR2 sequences are SNHLY and FYNNEI. The CDR3 has 15 residues. Trimming removed 6 bases from V and 3 bases from J; junction bases left unmatched: 6. CDR3 in DNA: TGTGCCAGCAGACAATACAGGGGGGACACCGGGGAGCTGTTTTTT. Encoded protein: CASRQYRGDTGELFF.

The chain carries TRBV9 and TRBJ2-2; maybe TRBD1 (6 bases). V lost 1 base to trimming and J lost 0 bases, with 10 bases between them. Germline V gene lookup returns CDR1 SGDLS and CDR2 YYNGEE. The CDR3 spans 16 residues. The CDR3 sequence is CASSVPEGANTGELFF. For the CDR3, the DNA is TGTGCCAGCAGCGTACCCGAGGGGGCGAACACCGGGGAGCTGTTTTTT.

This chain links TRBV4-1 with TRBJ2-7, with 10 bases that match TRBD1. Germline V lookup: CDR1 MGHRA, CDR2 YSYEKL. This CDR3 has 14 residues. Unmatched junction bases numbered 6, after V lost 5 bases and J lost 5 bases. The CDR3 DNA sequence: TGCGCCAGCAGCTTAAGGACAGGGGGACACGAGCAGTACTTC. This encodes CASSLRTGGHEQYF.

The V and J genes are TRBV4-3 and TRBJ2-5, with TRBD2 matching 12 bases. The CDR3 runs 17 residues. The V segment lost 1 base and the J segment 5 bases; nucleotides outside the gene matches: 8. Germline V gene data show CDR1 as LGHNA and CDR2 as YSLEER. The CDR3 here is CASSQAHGLAGRETQYF. The DNA of the CDR3 is TGCGCCAGCAGCCAAGCTCACGGACTAGCGGGGAGGGAGACCCAGTACTTC.

For the CDR3, the DNA is TGTGCCAGCAGTCTCCCCTCGACAGGAGAGACCCAGTACTTC. Residues: CASSLPSTGETQYF. The chain couples TRBV28 to TRBJ2-5, with D possibly being TRBD1 (6 bases). The CDR3 spans 14 residues. Per the germline V gene, CDR1 is MDHEN and CDR2 is SYDVKM. V dropped 5 bases and J dropped 4 bases, with 14 bases sitting between them.

The V call is TRBV7-3, the J call TRBJ2-2, with 9 bases identical to TRBD1. Trimming cost V 5 bases and J 5 bases; bases outside gene matches: 12. This CDR3 comprises 17 residues. Per the germline V gene, CDR1 is SGHTA and CDR2 is FQGTGA. CDR3 residues: CASSLDPGTGRTGELFF. As DNA, the CDR3 is TGTGCCAGCAGCCTAGATCCCGGGACAGGGAGGACCGGGGAGCTGTTTTTT.

The V call is TRBV21-1, the J call TRBJ1-5; the table calls TRBD1, which could not be checked here. TRBV21-1 is noted as a pseudogene. The CDR3 loop spans 15 amino acids. The CDR3 here is CASSFRRVPNQPQHF. As DNA, the CDR3 is TGTGCCAGCAGCTTTCGCAGGGTTCCCAATCAGCCCCAGCATTTT.

The chain recombines TRBV9 with TRBJ1-4; 9 nucleotides match TRBD1. The V and J ends lost 3 bases and 4 bases, in that order; junction bases with no gene match: 4. CDR3 length: 15 residues. Germline loops: CDR1 SGDLS, CDR2 YYNGEE. CDR3 residues: CASSGRQGDNEKLFF. Here the CDR3 DNA reads TGTGCCAGCAGCGGCCGACAGGGGGATAATGAAAAACTGTTTTTT.

This clone occurred a few times. The chain joins TRBV5-6 to TRBJ1-1; no firm D call. Germline lookup yields CDR1 SGHDT and CDR2 YYEEEE. V gave up 2 bases and J gave up 8 bases, with 13 bases separating them. This CDR3 contains 13 residues. In nucleotides, the CDR3 is TGTGCCAGCAGCTTCGGGGTTAAAAGCGAAGCTTTCTTT. Translation gives CASSFGVKSEAFF.

There are a few counts of this clone. V is TRBV5-6 and J is TRBJ1-5, with 7 bases that match TRBD1. CDR1 SGHDT and CDR2 YYEEEE come from the germline V gene. The V gene end was trimmed by 2 bases and the J gene end by 7 bases; junction bases not matched to a gene: 3. The CDR3 loop spans 13 amino acids. The CDR3 loop is CASSLSGGQPQHF. DNA for the CDR3: TGTGCCAGCAGCTTATCAGGGGGGCAGCCCCAGCATTTT.

This clone occurred a few times. The chain recombines TRBV5-1 with TRBJ1-6; 8 bases are a match to TRBD1. The germline gives CDR1 SGHRS, CDR2 YFSETQ. The trim removed 0 bases at V and 9 bases at J, leaving 8 bases unmatched. The CDR3 has 16 amino acids. The CDR3 region has the DNA TGCGCCAGCAGCTTGGCTCCTGGACAGGGCGGTTCACCCCTCCACTTT. As protein: CASSLAPGQGGSPLHF.

The chain uses TRBV27 and TRBJ1-4, with 9 bases identical to TRBD1. This CDR3 region has 15 residues. The V gene end was trimmed by 6 bases and the J gene end by 7 bases; junction bases not matched to a gene: 9. Per germline, CDR1 MNHEY and CDR2 SMNVEV (reference sequence). CDR3 sequence (DNA): TGTGCCAGCAGCCTCCTAACAGGGGGCAGTGAAAAACTGTTTTTT. It specifies CASSLLTGGSEKLFF.

The rearrangement joins TRBV29-1 to TRBJ2-7; D remains unclear. This CDR3 is 12 amino acids long. Trimming cost V 5 bases and J 7 bases, with 15 bases left between them. Germline-derived CDR1 and CDR2 are SQVTM and ANQGSEA. In nucleotides, the CDR3 is TGCAGCGTTCTAATACAGCCTGGGGAGCAGTACTTC. Amino acids: CSVLIQPGEQYF.

This chain joins TRBV7-8 and TRBJ1-2; no clear D. The CDR3 runs 13 residues. The V gene lost 1 base and the J gene lost 5 bases, with 8 bases spanning the gap. CDR1 and CDR2 (germline): SGHVS, FQNEAQ. CDR3 nucleotides: TGTGCCAGCAGCTTAGGGGCCGGATATGGCTACACCTTC. Protein product: CASSLGAGYGYTF.

The V call is TRBV28, the J call TRBJ1-5; weak D call: TRBD1 (5 bases). Deletions cut 3 bases from V and 4 bases from J, with 19 bases between. The CDR3 covers 17 residues. Germline CDR1 is MDHEN and CDR2 is SYDVKM. Here the CDR3 DNA reads TGTGCCAGCAGTTTTTTCCAGGGCGAGGGACTTAATCAGCCCCAGCATTTT. It yields the protein CASSFFQGEGLNQPQHF.